The 12 T cell receptor beta chains in this list originate from one sample, sequenced in a study of shared clonotypes between healthy human individuals. Data came from immunoSEQ multiplex PCR; TCRdb stores just in-frame clones and leaves some out. The table lists 2,500,000 or so clones, roughly 92% of them singletons. The sequenced sample consisted of naive CD4+ T cells sorted from blood. As for subset: CD45RA+ positively selected. The receptors here all came from a man between 18 and 35 years old in good health.

The V call is TRBV5-4, the J call TRBJ1-1; no clear D. CDR1 and CDR2 from the germline V gene are SGHNT and YYREEE (reference sequence). Deletions cut 3 bases from V and 2 bases from J, with 8 bases between. The CDR3 is 13 residues long. The CDR3 region is CASSWGTNTEAFF. In DNA form, the CDR3 reads TGTGCCAGCAGCTGGGGAACTAACACTGAAGCTTTCTTT.

In regard to this clone: Different DNA sequences within this sample yield the same CDR3. The V and J genes are TRBV10-3 and TRBJ2-3; D is possibly TRBD2 (5 bases). CDR3 length: 15 amino acids. V shed 3 bases and J shed 0 bases, with 10 bases lying between them. Germline CDR1 reads ENHRY; CDR2 reads SYGVKD. The CDR3 is CAISEGLASTDTQYF. In DNA, the CDR3 is TGTGCCATCAGTGAAGGGTTAGCGAGCACAGATACGCAGTATTTT.

This chain joins TRBV30 and TRBJ1-3; D is undetermined. This CDR3 has 16 residues. Germline V gene sequence: CDR1 GTSNPN, CDR2 SVGIG (reference sequence). The V gene lost 0 bases and the J gene lost 0 bases, with 12 bases spanning the gap. The CDR3 DNA is TGTGCCTGGAGTGTAAACAGCCTTCTCTCTGGAAACACCATATATTTT. Translating gives CAWSVNSLLSGNTIYF.

This clone was observed a handful of times. This chain joins TRBV19 and TRBJ1-6, with D uncertain. Trimming cost V 3 bases and J 3 bases, with 3 bases left between them. CDR3 size: 13 residues. Germline-derived CDR1 and CDR2 are LNHDA and SQIVND (reference sequence). The CDR3 coding sequence is TGTGCCAGTAGTATGGTCTATAATTCACCCCTCCACTTT. It is translated as CASSMVYNSPLHF.

V is TRBV19 and J is TRBJ2-7; possibly TRBD1 for D (5 bases). Germline V CDR1 and CDR2: LNHDA, SQIVND (reference sequence). The CDR3 sequence is 14 residues long. The germline V and J ends were trimmed by 4 bases and 1 base, with 11 bases remaining between them. DNA for the CDR3: TGTGCCAGTAGTAACCCGACAGAATCCTACGAGCAGTACTTC. Its protein product is CASSNPTESYEQYF.

The chain couples TRBV5-1 to TRBJ2-1; 10 bases fit TRBD2. Germline V gene data show CDR1 as SGHRS and CDR2 as YFSETQ. The CDR3 runs 14 residues. The V segment lost 3 bases and the J segment 9 bases; nucleotides outside the gene matches: 6. DNA of the CDR3: TGCGCCAGCAGCTCACTAGCGGGATACGGTGAGCAGTTCTTC. Its translation is CASSSLAGYGEQFF.

The gene calls are TRBV6-4 and TRBJ2-1; tentative D call: TRBD1 (5 bases). This CDR3 is 15 amino acids long. V lost 4 bases and J 4 bases, leaving 14 bases between the germline ends. Germline CDR1 is MRHNA and CDR2 is SNTAGT. CDR3 in amino acids: CASSVRQGLYNEQFF. CDR3 in DNA: TGTGCCAGCAGTGTCAGGCAGGGATTATACAATGAGCAGTTCTTC.

As regards this clone: This sample includes further DNA sequences coding for the same CDR3. The chain is built from TRBV5-1 and TRBJ2-5; D gene ambiguous. V lost 4 bases, J lost 2 bases, and 6 bases lay in between. There are 12 residues in the CDR3. Germline assignment: CDR1 SGHRS and CDR2 YFSETQ. The CDR3 region has the DNA TGCGCCAGCAGCCGAATTCAAGAGACCCAGTACTTC. Its translation is CASSRIQETQYF. The variable domain in full, with the rest retrieved from reference TRBV5-1 and TRBJ2-5, is KAGVTQTPRYLIKTRGQQVTLSCSPISGHRSVSWYQQTPGQGLQFLFEYFSETQRNKGNFPGRFSGRQFSNSRSEMNVSTLELGDSALYLCASSRIQETQYFGPGTRLLVL.

The chain couples TRBV6-1 to TRBJ1-4; D gene unclear. The V gene lost 4 bases and the J gene lost 4 bases, with 7 bases spanning the gap. Germline CDR1 MNHNS, CDR2 SASEGT. This CDR3 is 13 amino acids long. The CDR3 loop is CASSGSFNEKLFF. Written as DNA, the CDR3 is TGTGCCAGCAGTGGAAGCTTTAATGAAAAACTGTTTTTT.

The rearrangement uses TRBV19 and TRBJ1-2; TRBD1 matches 7 bases. The CDR3 has 15 amino acids. The ends lost 5 bases at V and 4 bases at J; junction bases unmatched: 10. Germline lookup yields CDR1 LNHDA and CDR2 SQIVND (reference sequence). The CDR3 region has the DNA TGTGCCAGTAGTGCTAGGGACAGCTTCCTCTATGGCTACACCTTC. Its protein is CASSARDSFLYGYTF.

The chain carries TRBV9 and TRBJ2-3, with 12 nucleotides matching TRBD2. The CDR3 spans 16 residues. The germline V gene encodes CDR1 SGDLS and CDR2 YYNGEE. V trimming: 3 bases; J trimming: 4 bases; junction bases outside the gene matches: 6. The CDR3 region has the DNA TGTGCCAGCAGCGCCCCCGGACTAGCGGGGTCAGATACGCAGTATTTT. Protein sequence: CASSAPGLAGSDTQYF.

The CDR3 DNA follows: TGTGCCAGCAGTCCCGGACAGGTAGGGCTCTACGAGCAGTACTTC. As protein: CASSPGQVGLYEQYF. The V call is TRBV6-6, the J call TRBJ2-7; 7 bases line up with TRBD1. The germline V gene has CDR1 MNHNY and CDR2 SVGAGI (reference sequence). The length of the CDR3 is 15 residues. V was clipped by 5 bases and J by 3 bases; unmatched bases: 10.